The clone carrying this T cell receptor (beta chain) appeared many times. The record originates from a study of prognosis after radiotherapy for stage I lung cancer. CDR1 and CDR2 (germline): DFQATT, SNEGSKA (reference sequence). V shed 5 bases and J shed 3 bases, with 7 bases lying between them. The CDR3 has 11 amino acids. Starting from genomic DNA, TCR beta CDR3 was amplified through two-round multiplex PCR. Primers specific to each TRBV and TRBJ gene drove first-round PCR. TCRdb used MiXCR to reprocess the multiplex PCR reads, holding one entry per CDR3 protein. The repertoire holds tens of thousands of distinct CDR3 sequences, with about 43% as singletons. Disease was node-negative on CT and PET/CT in all patients; none had prior chemotherapy, radiotherapy or other malignancies.

The sequences come from PBMCs, collected before or after stereotactic body radiation therapy (not recorded which). The TCR originated in a donor over 45 with non-small cell lung cancer. This chain joins TRBV20-1 and TRBJ1-1; weak D call: TRBD1 (5 bases). The CDR3 nucleotides read TGCAGTGCTTGGGGGGACACTGAAGCTTTCTTT. Amino acid sequence: CSAWGDTEAFF.